This T cell receptor (beta chain) was recovered during a study of blood T cell repertoires in COVID-19. Study context: There were acute and convalescent COVID-19 samples, and they came from the United States, Italy and Spain.

Original analysis: Reference gene primer amplification gave estimated nucleated cell counts. The method was immunoSEQ multiplex PCR; TCRdb's version includes in-frame clones alone and lacks a portion of them. Clonal size and the V and J genes are those of that table, whereas D and trimming came from the DNA. The sample contains hundreds of thousands of clones, over 75% of which appear only once. Participants were aged about 18 to 100 years from approximately 23 US areas. The clonotype comes from a middle-aged man in a cohort exposed to, infected with or recovered from COVID-19 (not recorded which). Sequenced: PBMCs or T cells enriched from blood (not recorded which).

For the CDR3, the DNA is TGTGCCTGGAGTGCAGGGACAGGGTCAACTAATGAAAAACTGTTTTTT. This encodes CAWSAGTGSTNEKLFF. V is TRBV30 and J is TRBJ1-4, with 9 bases matching TRBD1. The CDR3 spans 16 residues. CDR1 GTSNPN and CDR2 SVGIG come from the germline V gene (reference sequence). The ends lost 1 base at V and 0 bases at J; junction bases unmatched: 3.